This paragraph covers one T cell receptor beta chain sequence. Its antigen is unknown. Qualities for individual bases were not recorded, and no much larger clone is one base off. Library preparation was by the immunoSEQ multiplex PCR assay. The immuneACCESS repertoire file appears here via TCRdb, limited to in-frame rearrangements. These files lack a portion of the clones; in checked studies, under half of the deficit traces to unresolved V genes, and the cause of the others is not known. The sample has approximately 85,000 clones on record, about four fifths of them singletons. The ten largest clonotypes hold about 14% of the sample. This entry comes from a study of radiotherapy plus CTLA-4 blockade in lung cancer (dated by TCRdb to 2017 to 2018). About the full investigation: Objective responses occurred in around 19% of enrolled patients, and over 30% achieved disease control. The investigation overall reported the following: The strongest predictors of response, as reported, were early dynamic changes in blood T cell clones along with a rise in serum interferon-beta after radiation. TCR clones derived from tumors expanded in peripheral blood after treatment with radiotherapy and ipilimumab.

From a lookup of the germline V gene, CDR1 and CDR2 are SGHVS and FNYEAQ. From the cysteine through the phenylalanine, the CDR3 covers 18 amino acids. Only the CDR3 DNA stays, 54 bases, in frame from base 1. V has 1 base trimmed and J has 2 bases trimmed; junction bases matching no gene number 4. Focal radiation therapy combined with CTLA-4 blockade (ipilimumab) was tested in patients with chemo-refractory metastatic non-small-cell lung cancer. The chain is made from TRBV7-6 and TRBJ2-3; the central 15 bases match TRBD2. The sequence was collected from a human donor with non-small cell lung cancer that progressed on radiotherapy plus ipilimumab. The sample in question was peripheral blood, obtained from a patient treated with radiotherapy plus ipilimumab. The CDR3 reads CASSLVGTSGGSTDTQYF. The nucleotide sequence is TGTGCCAGCAGCTTAGTGGGGACTAGCGGGGGGTCCACAGATACGCAGTATTTT.